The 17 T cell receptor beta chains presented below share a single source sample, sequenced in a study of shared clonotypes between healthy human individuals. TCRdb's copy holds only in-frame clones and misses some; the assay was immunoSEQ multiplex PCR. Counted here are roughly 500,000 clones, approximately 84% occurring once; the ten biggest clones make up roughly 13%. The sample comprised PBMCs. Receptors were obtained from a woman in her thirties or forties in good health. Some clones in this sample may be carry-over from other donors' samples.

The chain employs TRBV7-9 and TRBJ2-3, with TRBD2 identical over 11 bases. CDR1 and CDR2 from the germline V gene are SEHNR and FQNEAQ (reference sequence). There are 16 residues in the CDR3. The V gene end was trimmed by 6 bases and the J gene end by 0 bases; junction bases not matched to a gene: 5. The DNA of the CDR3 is TGTGCCAGCAGTCGGAGACTAGCGGGGAGCACAGATACGCAGTATTTT. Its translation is CASSRRLAGSTDTQYF. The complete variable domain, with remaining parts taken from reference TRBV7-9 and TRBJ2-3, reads DTGVSQNPRHKITKRGQNVTFRCDPISEHNRLYWYRQTLGQGPEFLTYFQNEAQLEKSRLLSDRFSAERPKGSFSTLEIQRTEQGDSAMYLCASSRRLAGSTDTQYFGPGTRLTVL.

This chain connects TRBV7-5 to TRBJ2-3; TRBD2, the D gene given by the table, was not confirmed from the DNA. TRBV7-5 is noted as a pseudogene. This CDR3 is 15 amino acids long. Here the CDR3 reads CVRLPGLAVGDTQYF. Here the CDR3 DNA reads TGTGTCAGACTCCCGGGACTAGCGGTGGGTGATACGCAGTATTTT.

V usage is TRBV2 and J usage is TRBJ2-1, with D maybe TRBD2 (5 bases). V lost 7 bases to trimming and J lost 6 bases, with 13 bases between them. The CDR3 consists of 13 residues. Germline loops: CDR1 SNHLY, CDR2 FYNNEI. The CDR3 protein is CASNYRGFNEQFF. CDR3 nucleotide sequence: TGTGCCAGCAACTACAGAGGGTTCAATGAGCAGTTCTTC.

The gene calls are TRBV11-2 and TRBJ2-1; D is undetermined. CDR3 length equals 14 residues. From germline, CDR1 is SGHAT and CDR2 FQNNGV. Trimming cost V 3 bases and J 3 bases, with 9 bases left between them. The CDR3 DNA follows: TGTGCCAGCAGCTTGTCCGGTTTCTACAATGAGCAGTTCTTC. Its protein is CASSLSGFYNEQFF. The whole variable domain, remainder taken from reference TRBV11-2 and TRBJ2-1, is EAGVAQSPRYKIIEKRQSVAFWCNPISGHATLYWYQQILGQGPKLLIQFQNNGVVDDSQLPKDRFSAERLKGVDSTLKIQPAKLEDSAVYLCASSLSGFYNEQFFGPGTRLTVL.

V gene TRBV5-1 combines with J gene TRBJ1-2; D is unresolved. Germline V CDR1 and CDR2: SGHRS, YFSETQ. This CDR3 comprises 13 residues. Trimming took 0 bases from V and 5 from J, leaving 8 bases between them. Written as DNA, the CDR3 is TGCGCCAGCAGCTTGGTCGGAGAATATGGCTACACCTTC. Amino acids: CASSLVGEYGYTF.

The DNA for the CDR3 is TGTGCCAGCAGTTTGGTCAGCGGGAGGGAGTCCGATGCCCAAGAGACCCAGTACTTC. Translating it yields CASSLVSGRESDAQETQYF. The gene calls are TRBV28 and TRBJ2-5; 10 nucleotides align to TRBD2. V shed 3 bases, J shed 1 base, and the junction held 14 bases outside the gene matches. The CDR3 is 19 amino acids. Germline assignment: CDR1 MDHEN and CDR2 SYDVKM.

In DNA, the CDR3 is TGTGCCAGCAGCACAGACCACTACGAGCAGTACTTC. This sequence encodes CASSTDHYEQYF. The J gene is TRBJ2-7, the V gene TRBV5-6; D unclear. The V gene's germline CDR1 is SGHDT and CDR2 YYEEEE. V was shortened by 4 bases and J by 3 bases, with 8 bases between the two germline ends. The CDR3 is made up of 12 amino acids.

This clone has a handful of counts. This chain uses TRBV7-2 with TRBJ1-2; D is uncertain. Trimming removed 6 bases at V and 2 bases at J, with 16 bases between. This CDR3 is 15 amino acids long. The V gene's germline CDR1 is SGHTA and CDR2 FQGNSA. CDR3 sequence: CASRDGRAANYGYTF. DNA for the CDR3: TGTGCCAGCAGAGATGGGAGGGCGGCCAACTATGGCTACACCTTC.

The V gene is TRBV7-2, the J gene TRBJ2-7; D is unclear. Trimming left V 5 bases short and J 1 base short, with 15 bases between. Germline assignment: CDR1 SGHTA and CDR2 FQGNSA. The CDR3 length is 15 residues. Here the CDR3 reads CASSPQVSPSYEQYF. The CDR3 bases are TGTGCCAGCAGCCCCCAGGTCAGCCCGTCCTACGAGCAGTACTTC.

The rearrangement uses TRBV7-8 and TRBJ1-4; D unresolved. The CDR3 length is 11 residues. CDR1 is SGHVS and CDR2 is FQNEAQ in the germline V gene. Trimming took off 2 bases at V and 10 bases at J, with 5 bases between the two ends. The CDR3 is CASSLYGKLFF. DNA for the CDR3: TGTGCCAGCAGCTTATATGGAAAACTGTTTTTT.

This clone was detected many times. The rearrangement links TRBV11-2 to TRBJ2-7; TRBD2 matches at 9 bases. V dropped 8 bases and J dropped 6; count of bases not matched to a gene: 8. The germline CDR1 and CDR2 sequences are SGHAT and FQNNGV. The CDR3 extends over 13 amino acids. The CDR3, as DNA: TGTGCCAGCGGCGGGAGGGCCATCAGCGAGCAGTACTTC. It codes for CASGGRAISEQYF.

The CDR3 loop is CASSTSGRRDNEQFF. The CDR3, as DNA: TGCGCCAGCAGCACGAGCGGGAGACGCGACAATGAGCAGTTCTTC. The genes are TRBV4-3 and TRBJ2-1; 8 bases are a match to TRBD2. This CDR3 region has 15 residues. V gave up 5 bases and J gave up 5 bases; unmatched junction bases: 8. Germline CDR1 LGHNA, CDR2 YSLEER.

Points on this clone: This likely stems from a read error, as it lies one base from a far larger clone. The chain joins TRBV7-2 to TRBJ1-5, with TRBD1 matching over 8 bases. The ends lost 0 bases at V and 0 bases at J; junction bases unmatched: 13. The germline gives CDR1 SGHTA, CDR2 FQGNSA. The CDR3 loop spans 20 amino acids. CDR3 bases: TGTGCCAGCAGCTTAGCCTACGGACAGGGTGGTAGGTTTAGCAATCAGCCCCAGCATTTT. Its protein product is CASSLAYGQGGRFSNQPQHF.

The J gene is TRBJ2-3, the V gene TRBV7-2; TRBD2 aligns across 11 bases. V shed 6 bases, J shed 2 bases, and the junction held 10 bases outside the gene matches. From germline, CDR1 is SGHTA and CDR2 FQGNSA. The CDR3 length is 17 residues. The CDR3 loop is CASRRAGLADHTDTQYF. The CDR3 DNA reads TGTGCCAGCAGGCGCGCGGGACTAGCGGATCACACAGATACGCAGTATTTT. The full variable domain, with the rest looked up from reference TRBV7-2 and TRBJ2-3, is GAGVSQSPSNKVTEKGKDVELRCDPISGHTALYWYRQSLGQGLEFLIYFQGNSAPDKSGLPSDRFSAERTGGSVSTLTIQRTQQEDSAVYLCASRRAGLADHTDTQYFGPGTRLTVL.

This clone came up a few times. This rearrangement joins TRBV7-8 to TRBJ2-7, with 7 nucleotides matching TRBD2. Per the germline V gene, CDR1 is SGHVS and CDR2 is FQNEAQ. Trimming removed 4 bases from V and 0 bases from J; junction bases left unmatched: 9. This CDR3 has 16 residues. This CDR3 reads CASSSDVVAGSYEQYF. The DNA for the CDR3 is TGTGCCAGCAGCTCAGACGTGGTAGCGGGCTCCTACGAGCAGTACTTC.

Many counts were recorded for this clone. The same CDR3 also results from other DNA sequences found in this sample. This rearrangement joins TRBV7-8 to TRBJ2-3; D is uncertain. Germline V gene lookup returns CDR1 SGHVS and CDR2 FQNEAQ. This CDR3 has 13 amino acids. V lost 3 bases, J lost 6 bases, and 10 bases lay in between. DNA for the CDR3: TGTGCCAGCAGCTTGAGTGGTCGGGATACGCAGTATTTT. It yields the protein CASSLSGRDTQYF.

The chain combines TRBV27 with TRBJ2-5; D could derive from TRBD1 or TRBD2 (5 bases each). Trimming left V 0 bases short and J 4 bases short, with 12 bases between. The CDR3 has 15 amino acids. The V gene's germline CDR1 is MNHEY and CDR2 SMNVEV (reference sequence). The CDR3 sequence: CASSLSAGAGETQYF. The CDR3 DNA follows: TGTGCCAGCAGTTTATCGGCCGGGGCTGGAGAGACCCAGTACTTC.